Shown below are 2 T cell receptor beta chains from a single sample sequenced in a study of blood T cell repertoires in COVID-19. Sequencing used immunoSEQ multiplex PCR; TCRdb keeps in-frame clones, though not all of them. Of 300,000 to 450,000 clones listed, around 90% are singletons. Sequencing was done on a sample of peripheral blood. These TCRs come from a woman aged 30 to 39 with COVID-19, enrolled during active disease.

This chain joins TRBV28 and TRBJ2-7; D unclear. This CDR3 is built from 12 residues. Trimming removed 3 bases from V and 6 bases from J, with 9 bases in between. CDR1 and CDR2 from the germline V gene are MDHEN and SYDVKM. CDR3: CASSFKYGEQYF. In DNA, the CDR3 is TGTGCCAGCAGTTTTAAGTACGGCGAGCAGTACTTC.

This clone was recorded only once. The chain recombines TRBV3-1 (or the pseudogene TRBV3-2) with TRBJ2-5, with TRBD2 matching 10 bases. Germline V CDR1 and CDR2: LGHDT, YNNKEL (reference sequence). With 3 bases clipped from V and 1 base from J, the junction kept 2 bases outside the gene matches. This CDR3 is built from 15 residues. CDR3 sequence reads: CASSHQRGGQETQYF. CDR3 in DNA: TGTGCCAGCAGCCACCAGCGGGGGGGCCAAGAGACCCAGTACTTC.